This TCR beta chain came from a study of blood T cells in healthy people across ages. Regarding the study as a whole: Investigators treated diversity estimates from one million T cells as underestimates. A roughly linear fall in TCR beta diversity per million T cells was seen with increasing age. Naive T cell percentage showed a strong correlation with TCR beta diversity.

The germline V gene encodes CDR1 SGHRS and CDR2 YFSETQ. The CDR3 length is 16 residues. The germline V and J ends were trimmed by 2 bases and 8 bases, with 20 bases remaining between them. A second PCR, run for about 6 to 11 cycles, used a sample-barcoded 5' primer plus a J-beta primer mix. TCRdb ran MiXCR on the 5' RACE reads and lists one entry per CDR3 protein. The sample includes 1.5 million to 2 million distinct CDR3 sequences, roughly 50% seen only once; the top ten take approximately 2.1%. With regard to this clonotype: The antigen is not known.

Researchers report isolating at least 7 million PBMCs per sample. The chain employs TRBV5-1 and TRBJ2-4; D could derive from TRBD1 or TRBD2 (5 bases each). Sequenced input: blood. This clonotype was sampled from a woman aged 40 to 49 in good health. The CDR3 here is CASSFDLEGSGDIQYF. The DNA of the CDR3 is TGCGCCAGCAGCTTTGACTTAGAGGGGAGTGGGGACATTCAGTACTTC. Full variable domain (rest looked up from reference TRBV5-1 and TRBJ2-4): KAGVTQTPRYLIKTRGQQVTLSCSPISGHRSVSWYQQTPGQGLQFLFEYFSETQRNKGNFPGRFSGRQFSNSRSEMNVSTLELGDSALYLCASSFDLEGSGDIQYFGAGTRLSVL.